This T cell receptor beta chain comes out of a study of graft-versus-host responses after intestinal transplantation. Across the whole study: Each recipient received anti-thymocyte globulin induction, then tacrolimus and steroids for 3 to 4 years.

Profiling relied on immunoSEQ multiplex PCR, and the TCRdb table lists in-frame clones only, not all of them. The sample yields about 120,000 clones, about 92% seen once. About this clone itself: Its target is not known.

Broader study findings: The study associated peak circulating GvH clone levels with early post-transplant HvG declines. Recipient marrow showed GvH clones, some seen first in ileum or blood.

This CDR3 has 16 amino acids. V shed 5 bases and J 1 base; nucleotides not matched to a gene: 9. CDR1 MNHEY and CDR2 SMNVEV come from the germline V gene (reference sequence). V and J are TRBV27 and TRBJ2-7; 9 bases are a match to TRBD1. The sequencing used unstimulated CD8+ T cells sorted from spleen or lymph node cells, collected before transplant. The receptor comes from a human donor who was the organ donor for an intestinal transplant. CDR3 DNA: TGTGCCAGCAGTCCGAGGGACAGGGAACAATCCTACGAGCAGTACTTC. Its protein is CASSPRDREQSYEQYF.